The 17 T cell receptor beta chains in this list originate from one sample, sequenced in a study of blood T cell repertoires in COVID-19. Clones were sequenced by immunoSEQ multiplex PCR, and TCRdb holds only the in-frame ones, with some missing. The data contain 100,000 to 120,000 clones, 65% to 90% of them singletons. The sequencing input was peripheral blood. The receptors originated from a man aged 45 to 65 with acute or convalescent COVID-19.

This chain uses TRBV6-2 or TRBV6-3 with TRBJ2-5; tentatively, D is TRBD2 (7 bases). The V gene lost 5 bases and the J gene lost 5 bases, with 21 bases spanning the gap. The germline CDR1 and CDR2 sequences are MNHEY and SVGEGT. The CDR3 is 16 amino acids. Here the CDR3 DNA reads TGTGCCAGCAGTCTGCGGGGAGGGGGTTTCAGGGAGACCCAGTACTTC. Translation: CASSLRGGGFRETQYF.

The V call is TRBV9, the J call TRBJ2-1; the D gene is possibly TRBD2 (6 bases). Germline CDR1 SGDLS, CDR2 YYNGEE. V lost 3 bases, J lost 2 bases, and 12 bases lay in between. The CDR3 consists of 15 residues. The CDR3 reads CASSATGTPYNEQFF. The CDR3 region has the DNA TGTGCCAGCAGCGCCACCGGGACTCCCTACAATGAGCAGTTCTTC.

The chain carries TRBV18 and TRBJ1-1, with TRBD1 as a possible D gene (6 bases). Trimming took 5 bases from V and 2 from J, leaving 9 bases between them. CDR3 size: 13 residues. CDR1 is KGHSH and CDR2 is LQKENI in the germline V gene. CDR3 residues: CASSEQGNTEAFF. The CDR3 coding sequence is TGTGCCAGCTCAGAACAGGGAAACACTGAAGCTTTCTTT.

The J gene is TRBJ2-7, the V gene TRBV18; 10 nucleotides align to TRBD2. Trimming cost V 0 bases and J 2 bases; bases outside gene matches: 4. From germline, CDR1 is KGHSH and CDR2 LQKENI. The CDR3 has 16 amino acids. For the CDR3, the DNA is TGTGCCAGCTCACCACCGTTGGGACTAGCGACCTACGAGCAGTACTTC. This translates into CASSPPLGLATYEQYF.

The V and J genes are TRBV24-1 and TRBJ1-2, with no clear D. The V and J ends lost 5 bases and 5 bases respectively, with 17 bases between them. Germline V gene data show CDR1 as KGHDR and CDR2 as SFDVKD. The CDR3 length is 15 residues. Here the CDR3 DNA reads TGTGCCACCAGTGCCCCTGACCGGAGTCGGTATGGCTACACCTTC. Protein: CATSAPDRSRYGYTF.

This clone was seen just once. The chain combines TRBV5-5 with TRBJ1-4; maybe TRBD1 (6 bases). Germline V gene lookup returns CDR1 SGHKS and CDR2 YYEKEE (reference sequence). CDR3 length: 15 residues. The ends were cut back, 2 bases at V and 4 bases at J, with 12 bases in the middle. CDR3 region: CASSFRQADNEKLFF. In nucleotides, the CDR3 is TGTGCCAGCAGCTTTCGACAGGCTGATAATGAAAAACTGTTTTTT.

The CDR3 nucleotides are TGTGCCAGCAGCCAAGGTAGCGGGAGACCCAATGAGCAGTTCTTC. It encodes CASSQGSGRPNEQFF. The chain employs TRBV3-1 (or the pseudogene TRBV3-2) and TRBJ2-1; 9 nucleotides align to TRBD2. The CDR3 contains 15 residues. V lost 1 base, J lost 6 bases, and 4 bases stayed unmatched. Germline CDR1 LGHDT, CDR2 YNNKEL (reference sequence).

The chain has TRBV28 and TRBJ1-2, with D possibly TRBD1 on 6 matching bases. The V end lost 7 bases, the J end lost 1 base, and 10 bases lay between the germline ends. The CDR3 totals 13 residues. CDR1 MDHEN and CDR2 SYDVKM come from the germline V gene. Written as DNA, the CDR3 is TGTGCCAGCACCCTACAGGGTAACTATGGCTACACCTTC. Protein product: CASTLQGNYGYTF.

J is TRBJ1-3 and V is TRBV7-8; D remains ambiguous. The CDR3 consists of 16 residues. Germline V lookup: CDR1 SGHVS, CDR2 FQNEAQ. V lost 1 base to trimming and J lost 0 bases, with 10 bases between them. Here the CDR3 DNA reads TGTGCCAGCAGCTTAGGGTCAGGTAGCTCTGGAAACACCATATATTTT. It yields the protein CASSLGSGSSGNTIYF.

The rearrangement uses TRBV2 and TRBJ2-1, with 8 bases matching TRBD2. Per germline, CDR1 SNHLY and CDR2 FYNNEI. V was clipped by 5 bases and J by 7 bases; unmatched bases: 7. The CDR3 is 14 residues long. The CDR3 nucleotides are TGTGCCAGCAGTTCCAGCGGGAGAATTAATGAGCAGTTCTTC. Encoded protein: CASSSSGRINEQFF. The full variable domain, completed using reference TRBV2 and TRBJ2-1, is EPEVTQTPSHQVTQMGQEVILRCVPISNHLYFYWYRQILGQKVEFLVSFYNNEISEKSEIFDDQFSVERPDGSNFTLKIRSTKLEDSAMYFCASSSSGRINEQFFGPGTRLTVL.

The rearrangement links TRBV7-9 to TRBJ1-3, with unresolved D. V was clipped by 5 bases and J by 4 bases, with 21 bases between them. From germline, CDR1 is SEHNR and CDR2 FQNEAQ (reference sequence). This CDR3 spans 17 amino acids. This CDR3 is CASSPHQEEESGNTIYF. CDR3 in DNA: TGTGCCAGCAGCCCTCACCAAGAAGAGGAGTCCGGAAACACCATATATTTT. Variable domain in full (rest from reference TRBV7-9 and TRBJ1-3): DTGVSQNPRHKITKRGQNVTFRCDPISEHNRLYWYRQTLGQGPEFLTYFQNEAQLEKSRLLSDRFSAERPKGSFSTLEIQRTEQGDSAMYLCASSPHQEEESGNTIYFGEGSWLTVV.

The gene calls are TRBV19 and TRBJ2-5; D possibly corresponds to TRBD2 (6 bases). Deletions cut 6 bases from V and 4 bases from J, with 21 bases between. In germline, CDR1 is LNHDA, CDR2 SQIVND (reference sequence). There are 16 residues in the CDR3. In DNA, the CDR3 is TGTGCCAGTAGAGAGGGGACGGGACTCCTGGCAGAGACCCAGTACTTC. It encodes CASREGTGLLAETQYF.

This chain links TRBV6-5 with TRBJ2-1, with TRBD2 matching 10 bases. Germline V CDR1 and CDR2: MNHEY, SVGAGI. V shed 7 bases, J shed 7 bases, and the junction held 10 bases outside the gene matches. The CDR3 totals 15 residues. This CDR3 is CASTSGRADRNEQFF. CDR3 in DNA: TGTGCCAGCACCAGCGGGAGGGCCGATAGAAATGAGCAGTTCTTC.

The J gene is TRBJ2-7, the V gene TRBV29-1; weak D call: TRBD1 (6 bases). The V end lost 3 bases, the J end lost 2 bases, and 26 bases lay between the germline ends. The CDR3 extends over 18 amino acids. The germline gives CDR1 SQVTM, CDR2 ANQGSEA. DNA of the CDR3: TGCAGCGTTGATGGTCCCAGGGGAGTCCCAATAAGGACCTACGAGCAGTACTTC. It yields the protein CSVDGPRGVPIRTYEQYF.

The genes are TRBV3-1 (or the pseudogene TRBV3-2) and TRBJ1-2; the match to TRBD1 covers 8 bases. The CDR3 runs to 15 residues. Germline CDR1 reads LGHDT; CDR2 reads YNNKEL (reference sequence). The V segment lost 2 bases and the J segment 2 bases; nucleotides outside the gene matches: 4. This CDR3 is CASSQIQGANYGYTF. DNA for the CDR3: TGTGCCAGCAGCCAAATCCAGGGGGCGAACTATGGCTACACCTTC.

This clone was observed a single time. This CDR3 reads CASSRQGANSPLHF. The CDR3 region has the DNA TGTGCCAGCAGTCGACAGGGGGCGAATTCACCCCTCCACTTT. The chain employs TRBV27 and TRBJ1-6; 10 bases are a match to TRBD1. CDR1 and CDR2 (germline): MNHEY, SMNVEV (reference sequence). The ends lost 5 bases at V and 7 bases at J; junction bases unmatched: 2. This CDR3 has 14 residues.

This clone was seen more than once but under ten times. V gene TRBV27 combines with J gene TRBJ2-6; possibly TRBD1 for D (6 bases). Germline V gives CDR1 MNHEY, CDR2 SMNVEV (reference sequence). The CDR3 is made up of 18 amino acids. Deletions cut 3 bases from V and 3 bases from J, with 18 bases between. The CDR3 protein is CASSLGRWGRSGANVLTF. CDR3 in DNA: TGTGCCAGCAGTTTGGGTCGCTGGGGGCGGAGTGGGGCCAACGTCCTGACTTTC.